This T cell receptor (beta chain) was documented in a study of blood T cell repertoires in COVID-19. As for the study in general: Donors in the United States, Italy and Spain gave samples during acute or convalescent COVID-19.

The V and J ends lost 0 bases and 5 bases, in that order; junction bases with no gene match: 6. The V gene's germline CDR1 is KGHSH and CDR2 LQKENI. The CDR3 runs 15 residues. Sequencing used immunoSEQ multiplex PCR; TCRdb keeps in-frame clones, though not all of them. The table records some 68,000 clones, 70% to 90% of them present only once. The chain joins TRBV18 to TRBJ2-5; TRBD1 matches 7 bases. The TCR sequence derives from a man aged 50-60 years with active COVID-19. Sequenced: peripheral blood. DNA of the CDR3: TGTGCCAGCTCACCACCGGGACAGCCATCGGAGACCCAGTACTTC. This codes for CASSPPGQPSETQYF.